The rows below give T cell receptor beta chains drawn from one sample of a study of cytomegalovirus exposure and HLA in healthy donors. The repertoire was sequenced with immunoSEQ multiplex PCR; TCRdb's copy has only in-frame clones and lacks some. The sample carries around 98,000 clones, more than 75% recorded once. The sample was PBMCs. Receptors originate from a human donor in good health. Both conserved end residues are part of each CDR3. D genes are given only for firm matches. A clone size is listed for some rows: how often the clone was seen (once, few, many), or a class if it is expanded.

d_gene: TRBD1
v_gene: TRBV5-6
abundance: NA
j_gene: TRBJ1-1
len: 13
CDR3nt: TGTGCCAGCAGCCAACAGGGGGTTACTGAAGCTTTCTTT
CDR3aa: CASSQQGVTEAFF

d_gene: NA
v_gene: TRBV5-5
abundance: medium-sized
j_gene: TRBJ1-4
len: 17
CDR3nt: TGTGCCAGCAGCACGACAGTTCGCATAGCAACTAATGAAAAACTGTTTTTT
CDR3aa: CASSTTVRIATNEKLFF

d_gene: NA
v_gene: TRBV6-6
abundance: NA
j_gene: TRBJ1-2
len: 15
CDR3nt: TGTGCTAGCAGTTACTCAGGGCAGGGAAGGGATGGCTACACCTTC
CDR3aa: CASSYSGQGRDGYTF

d_gene: TRBD1
v_gene: TRBV5-1
abundance: NA
j_gene: TRBJ2-7
len: 14
CDR3nt: TGCGCCAGCAGCTTTACACAGGGGGGTTACGAGCAGTACTTC
CDR3aa: CASSFTQGGYEQYF

d_gene: TRBD1
v_gene: TRBV29-1
abundance: NA
j_gene: TRBJ2-3
len: 15
CDR3nt: TGCAGCGTTGGGCACAGACAGGGTGGCACAGATACGCAGTATTTT
CDR3aa: CSVGHRQGGTDTQYF

d_gene: NA
v_gene: TRBV5-1
abundance: NA
j_gene: TRBJ1-2
len: 14
CDR3nt: TGCGCCAGCAGCTTGGATGGCAGTTCCTATGGCTACACCTTC
CDR3aa: CASSLDGSSYGYTF

d_gene: NA
v_gene: TRBV30
abundance: NA
j_gene: TRBJ1-2
len: 14
CDR3nt: TGTGCCCATATCCCACGGGGTACTAACTATGGCTACACCTTC
CDR3aa: CAHIPRGTNYGYTF

d_gene: TRBD2
v_gene: TRBV5-4
abundance: NA
j_gene: TRBJ2-3
len: 16
CDR3nt: TGTGCCAGCAGCCACACACTAGCGGGGGGTACAGATACGCAGTATTTT
CDR3aa: CASSHTLAGGTDTQYF

d_gene: NA
v_gene: TRBV7-2
abundance: NA
j_gene: TRBJ2-3
len: 15
CDR3nt: TGTGCCAGCAGCTTACAGGGTATATTCACAGATACGCAGTATTTT
CDR3aa: CASSLQGIFTDTQYF

d_gene: NA
v_gene: TRBV30
abundance: few
j_gene: TRBJ2-7
len: 12
CDR3nt: TGTGCCTGGAGGCTAGCCTTATACGAGCAGTACTTC
CDR3aa: CAWRLALYEQYF

d_gene: TRBD1
v_gene: TRBV9
abundance: NA
j_gene: TRBJ1-1
len: 14
CDR3nt: TGTGCCAGCAGCGCAAGGACAGGGTTCACTGAAGCTTTCTTT
CDR3aa: CASSARTGFTEAFF

d_gene: NA
v_gene: TRBV6-4
abundance: once
j_gene: TRBJ1-5
len: 13
CDR3nt: TGTGCCAGCAGTTTGGAGGAAGGTCAGCCCCAGCATTTT
CDR3aa: CASSLEEGQPQHF

d_gene: TRBD1
v_gene: TRBV11-2
abundance: NA
j_gene: TRBJ1-1
len: 14
CDR3nt: TGTGCCAGTGCGAAGGACAGGGTGAACACTGAAGCTTTCTTT
CDR3aa: CASAKDRVNTEAFF

d_gene: NA
v_gene: TRBV6-1
abundance: once
j_gene: TRBJ1-5
len: 14
CDR3nt: TGTGCCACCAGGGCGGTGGAGGGAAGTGTGCCCCAGCATTTT
CDR3aa: CATRAVEGSVPQHF

d_gene: NA
v_gene: TRBV30
abundance: NA
j_gene: TRBJ1-5
len: 15
CDR3nt: TGTGCCTGGAGTGTATCCCGACAGACCAATCAGCCCCAGCATTTT
CDR3aa: CAWSVSRQTNQPQHF

d_gene: NA
v_gene: TRBV5-6
abundance: NA
j_gene: TRBJ2-7
len: 12
CDR3nt: TGTGCCAGCAGCTTCGCGGACTACGAGCAGTACTTC
CDR3aa: CASSFADYEQYF